This TCR beta chain was sequenced in a study of shared clonotypes between healthy human individuals. Study information: There were three CD4 naive, three CD4 memory, two CD8 naive and one CD8 memory plates per donor.

V was cut by 5 bases and J by 5 bases, with 12 bases left in between. The CDR3 is 13 amino acids. Germline V lookup: CDR1 SGHTA, CDR2 FQGTGA. Using immunoSEQ multiplex PCR, the repertoire was profiled, and TCRdb retains in-frame clones only, with some absent. This sample has some 2.3 million clones, with about 92% found just once. The clonotype comes from a man between 18 and 29 years old in good health. Some clones in this sample may be carry-over from other donors' samples. What was sequenced was naive CD4+ T cells from PBMCs. Subset indicated: CD45RA+ positively selected. The V call is TRBV7-3, the J call TRBJ2-5; a weak D match, TRBD2 (6 bases). The chain's CDR3 is CASSRGKAETQYF. For the CDR3, the DNA is TGTGCCAGCAGCCGCGGGAAGGCTGAGACCCAGTACTTC.